The 28 T cell receptor beta chains listed next were all sequenced from one sample in a study of T cells in tuberculosis. Time point given: new active TB diagnosis, blood taken before or within 7 days of starting treatment. Profiling relied on immunoSEQ multiplex PCR, and the TCRdb table lists in-frame clones only, not all of them. The sample holds about 35,000 clones; roughly 93% are singletons and the top ten take 11%. Sequences were derived from PBMCs, sampled at tuberculosis diagnosis. The receptors originated from an adult with tuberculosis.

The genes are TRBV11-2 and TRBJ1-1; a weak D match, TRBD1 (6 bases). Trimming left V 3 bases short and J 1 base short, with 12 bases between. The CDR3 has 15 residues. Germline assignment: CDR1 SGHAT and CDR2 FQNNGV. The CDR3 protein is CASSFRGGTNTEAFF. CDR3 nucleotide sequence: TGTGCCAGCAGCTTCAGGGGCGGCACGAACACTGAAGCTTTCTTT.

This chain connects TRBV5-1 to TRBJ2-5, with 7 bases fitting TRBD2. The CDR3 runs 16 residues. Germline V gene lookup returns CDR1 SGHRS and CDR2 YFSETQ. The trim removed 2 bases at V and 2 bases at J, leaving 9 bases unmatched. CDR3: CASSFGMGGRQETQYF. The CDR3, as DNA: TGCGCCAGCAGCTTCGGGATGGGGGGGAGACAAGAGACCCAGTACTTC.

This CDR3 reads CASSPGQLNSPLHF. The CDR3 DNA reads as TGTGCCAGCAGCCCGGGACAGCTTAATTCACCCCTCCACTTT. This chain uses TRBV11-2 with TRBJ1-6; TRBD1 matches at 7 bases. The CDR3 covers 14 residues. The germline V gene encodes CDR1 SGHAT and CDR2 FQNNGV. V dropped 5 bases and J dropped 6; count of bases not matched to a gene: 4.

The CDR3 DNA sequence: TGTGCCAGCAGCAGATCTTCGGGACAGGGTATCAATGAGCAGTTCTTC. It translates to CASSRSSGQGINEQFF. V and J are TRBV9 and TRBJ2-1, with TRBD1 identical over 9 bases. Germline lookup yields CDR1 SGDLS and CDR2 YYNGEE. CDR3 length equals 16 residues. The V gene end was trimmed by 4 bases and the J gene end by 6 bases; junction bases not matched to a gene: 11.

The chain couples TRBV2 to TRBJ2-3; D perhaps matches TRBD1 (6 bases). From germline, CDR1 is SNHLY and CDR2 FYNNEI. CDR3 size: 18 residues. V was shortened by 3 bases and J by 3 bases, with 22 bases between the two germline ends. The CDR3 sequence: CASSDSDRFVLATDTQYF. The DNA for the CDR3 is TGTGCCAGCAGTGACAGTGACAGGTTTGTCCTTGCGACAGATACGCAGTATTTT.

V usage is TRBV5-1 and J usage is TRBJ1-2, with D perhaps matching TRBD1 (6 bases). Germline CDR1 and CDR2: SGHRS and YFSETQ. CDR3 length equals 15 residues. With 0 bases removed from V and 4 bases from J, the gap between germline ends came to 13 bases. In DNA, the CDR3 is TGCGCCAGCAGCTTGGAGGGCAGGGGCGGCTATGGCTACACCTTC. Translation gives CASSLEGRGGYGYTF.

The chain has TRBV19 and TRBJ1-4, with D possibly being TRBD1 (6 bases). Deletions cut 3 bases from V and 7 bases from J, with 15 bases between. The CDR3 has 15 amino acids. CDR1 and CDR2 from the germline V gene are LNHDA and SQIVND (reference sequence). CDR3 sequence: CASSIGGRRGEKLFF. CDR3 in DNA: TGTGCCAGTAGTATCGGGGGGCGCAGGGGTGAAAAACTGTTTTTT.

This clone has just a few counts. The chain joins TRBV28 to TRBJ1-2; 7 positions match TRBD1. Looked up from germline, CDR1 is MDHEN and CDR2 is SYDVKM. CDR3 size: 14 residues. The V gene end was trimmed by 5 bases and the J gene end by 3 bases; junction bases not matched to a gene: 6. CDR3 sequence: CASSQTGSDYGYTF. The CDR3 region has the DNA TGTGCCAGCAGTCAGACAGGGTCAGACTATGGCTACACCTTC.

This sequence joins TRBV29-1 and TRBJ2-3; 8 nucleotides agree with TRBD2. After removal of 3 bases from V and 1 base from J, the junction contained 3 bases not matched to a gene. CDR3 length equals 14 residues. In germline, CDR1 is SQVTM, CDR2 ANQGSEA. The DNA of the CDR3 is TGCAGCGTTGATGCACTAGCGGGCACAGATACGCAGTATTTT. Translation: CSVDALAGTDTQYF.

J is TRBJ1-6 and V is TRBV18; 7 nucleotides line up with TRBD1. Trimming cost V 0 bases and J 6 bases; bases outside gene matches: 2. The CDR3 has 15 amino acids. Germline V lookup: CDR1 KGHSH, CDR2 LQKENI. For the CDR3, the DNA is TGTGCCAGCTCACCACCGGCAGGGGGTAATTCACCCCTCCACTTT. Amino acid sequence: CASSPPAGGNSPLHF.

V and J are TRBV27 and TRBJ1-1, with 11 bases that match TRBD1. The CDR3 loop spans 15 amino acids. Germline CDR1 reads MNHEY; CDR2 reads SMNVEV (reference sequence). After removal of 0 bases from V and 5 bases from J, the junction contained 2 bases not matched to a gene. For the CDR3, the DNA is TGTGCCAGCAGTTTATCGGGGACAGGGGGGACTGAAGCTTTCTTT. This codes for CASSLSGTGGTEAFF.

The rearrangement uses TRBV5-1 and TRBJ1-3; D call uncertain. This CDR3 is built from 15 residues. The ends were cut back, 0 bases at V and 3 bases at J, with 10 bases in the middle. Germline V CDR1 and CDR2: SGHRS, YFSETQ. CDR3 coding DNA: TGCGCCAGCAGCTTGGACGGGGTTGGTGGAAACACCATATATTTT. It codes for CASSLDGVGGNTIYF.

V and J are TRBV9 and TRBJ2-7; 11 nucleotides align to TRBD2. Germline-derived CDR1 and CDR2 are SGDLS and YYNGEE. The CDR3 loop spans 16 amino acids. V lost 3 bases to trimming and J lost 7 bases; unmatched junction nucleotides: 12. The chain's CDR3 is CASSAATSGSRREQYF. The CDR3 DNA sequence: TGTGCCAGCAGCGCGGCCACTAGCGGGAGTCGCAGGGAGCAGTACTTC. The full variable domain, in which reference TRBV9 and TRBJ2-7 provide the parts outside the CDR3, is DSGVTQTPKHLITATGQRVTLRCSPRSGDLSVYWYQQSLDQGLQFLIQYYNGEERAKGNILERFSAQQFPDLHSELNLSSLELGDSALYFCASSAATSGSRREQYFGPGTRLTVT.

The chain couples TRBV2 to TRBJ1-5; D is perhaps TRBD1 (5 bases). V was pared by 6 bases and J by 6 bases, with 12 bases between. Per the germline V gene, CDR1 is SNHLY and CDR2 is FYNNEI. The CDR3 totals 13 residues. DNA of the CDR3: TGTGCCAGCAGAGGGGAGGGACCTCAGCCCCAGCATTTT. Its protein product is CASRGEGPQPQHF.

The genes are TRBV5-1 and TRBJ1-4; D ambiguous. The germline V gene encodes CDR1 SGHRS and CDR2 YFSETQ. Trimming left V 3 bases short and J 0 bases short, with 9 bases between. This CDR3 comprises 15 residues. CDR3 sequence: CASSSASATNEKLFF. The CDR3 DNA reads TGCGCCAGCAGCTCTGCCAGCGCAACTAATGAAAAACTGTTTTTT. The full variable domain, completed using reference TRBV5-1 and TRBJ1-4, is KAGVTQTPRYLIKTRGQQVTLSCSPISGHRSVSWYQQTPGQGLQFLFEYFSETQRNKGNFPGRFSGRQFSNSRSEMNVSTLELGDSALYLCASSSASATNEKLFFGSGTQLSVL.

This chain uses TRBV4-1 with TRBJ2-6, with TRBD1 matching over 9 bases. Germline V CDR1 and CDR2: MGHRA, YSYEKL. The trim removed 4 bases at V and 2 bases at J, leaving 12 bases unmatched. CDR3 length: 19 residues. CDR3 nucleotide sequence: TGCGCCAGCAGCCTCGAGGGGGGACAGGGAGCTCCTGGGGCCAACGTCCTGACTTTC. Translating it yields CASSLEGGQGAPGANVLTF.

This chain joins TRBV9 and TRBJ2-7, with D possibly being TRBD2 (6 bases). The germline V gene has CDR1 SGDLS and CDR2 YYNGEE. Trimming shortened V by 0 bases and J by 3 bases, and 10 bases separated the two germline ends. There are 14 residues in the CDR3. The CDR3 sequence: CASSVGPGDYEQYF. CDR3 nucleotide sequence: TGTGCCAGCAGCGTAGGACCGGGGGACTACGAGCAGTACTTC.

The chain carries TRBV27 and TRBJ1-5, with a tentative D call TRBD1 (5 bases). This CDR3 comprises 15 residues. V lost 3 bases and J 2 bases, leaving 11 bases between the germline ends. The germline V gene encodes CDR1 MNHEY and CDR2 SMNVEV (reference sequence). CDR3 region: CASSFGGRGNQPQHF. For the CDR3, the DNA is TGTGCCAGCAGTTTCGGTGGCAGGGGCAATCAGCCCCAGCATTTT.

The V call is TRBV10-3, the J call TRBJ2-5, with 10 bases aligning to TRBD1. J was trimmed by 5 bases and V by 6 bases; bases with no gene match: 9. CDR3 length: 15 residues. Germline V gene lookup returns CDR1 ENHRY and CDR2 SYGVKD. The DNA for the CDR3 is TGTGCCATCAGGGGGACAGGGGACGTGTGGGAGACCCAGTACTTC. Encoded protein: CAIRGTGDVWETQYF.

In its sample, this clone was seen once. The chain employs TRBV2 and TRBJ2-7, with 10 bases fitting TRBD2. The CDR3 runs to 15 residues. Per germline, CDR1 SNHLY and CDR2 FYNNEI. The V gene end was trimmed by 4 bases and the J gene end by 3 bases; junction bases not matched to a gene: 6. The chain's CDR3 is CASSVGLAEVYEQYF. Here the CDR3 DNA reads TGTGCCAGCAGTGTCGGACTAGCGGAGGTCTACGAGCAGTACTTC.

The chain combines TRBV11-2 with TRBJ1-4; tentative D call: TRBD1 (6 bases). The CDR3 totals 14 residues. Per the germline V gene, CDR1 is SGHAT and CDR2 is FQNNGV. The V end lost 4 bases, the J end lost 5 bases, and 11 bases lay between the germline ends. The CDR3 region is CASSSTGGNEKLFF. As DNA, the CDR3 is TGTGCCAGCAGCTCGACAGGAGGAAATGAAAAACTGTTTTTT.

Here the CDR3 DNA reads TGTGCTGTCGGGAGCTACGAGCAGTACTTC. Encoded protein: CAVGSYEQYF. V usage is TRBV30 and J usage is TRBJ2-7; TRBD2 is a possible D gene (6 bases). The CDR3 is made up of 10 amino acids. The germline CDR1 and CDR2 sequences are GTSNPN and SVGIG (reference sequence).

This rearrangement joins TRBV11-2 to TRBJ1-2; 7 nucleotides line up with TRBD1. The CDR3 sequence is 13 residues long. The germline V gene has CDR1 SGHAT and CDR2 FQNNGV. V shed 5 bases, J shed 4 bases, and the junction held 4 bases outside the gene matches. CDR3 sequence reads: CASSEGQLYGYTF. CDR3 DNA: TGTGCCAGCAGCGAGGGACAGCTCTATGGCTACACCTTC.

This sequence joins TRBV5-1 and TRBJ2-3; 14 nucleotides match TRBD2. CDR1 is SGHRS and CDR2 is YFSETQ in the germline V gene. V gave up 4 bases and J gave up 4 bases; unmatched junction bases: 5. There are 16 residues in the CDR3. The CDR3 coding sequence is TGCGCCAGCAGCCAAGGGACTAGCGGGAGATCAGATACGCAGTATTTT. Translating it yields CASSQGTSGRSDTQYF.

The rearrangement uses TRBV7-3 and TRBJ2-2, with 9 positions matching TRBD1. V dropped 5 bases and J dropped 3; count of bases not matched to a gene: 7. The CDR3 has 16 amino acids. Germline V lookup: CDR1 SGHTA, CDR2 FQGTGA. The CDR3 loop reads CASSDGQGIYTGELFF. CDR3 bases: TGTGCCAGCAGCGACGGACAGGGGATATACACCGGGGAGCTGTTTTTT.

V usage is TRBV30 and J usage is TRBJ2-5; D gene uncertain. In germline, CDR1 is GTSNPN, CDR2 SVGIG (reference sequence). The ends were cut back, 5 bases at V and 5 bases at J, with 15 bases in the middle. CDR3 length: 13 amino acids. CDR3 DNA sequence: TGTGCCTGGGGCCCTCCCTACGGGGAGACCCAGTACTTC. This encodes CAWGPPYGETQYF.

This chain joins TRBV7-9 and TRBJ2-5, with a tentative D call TRBD1 (5 bases). Trimming took 4 bases from V and 5 from J, leaving 14 bases between them. This CDR3 region has 14 residues. Per germline, CDR1 SEHNR and CDR2 FQNEAQ (reference sequence). The CDR3 DNA is TGTGCCAGCAGCTCGACAGCTGGTCGGGAGACCCAGTACTTC. Protein product: CASSSTAGRETQYF.

The chain couples TRBV30 to TRBJ1-6; D possibly corresponds to TRBD1 (6 bases). Germline V gene data show CDR1 as GTSNPN and CDR2 as SVGIG (reference sequence). With 3 bases removed from V and 9 bases from J, the gap between germline ends came to 12 bases. CDR3 length: 13 amino acids. The CDR3 here is CAWSTAGVSPLHF. The CDR3 nucleotides are TGTGCCTGGAGCACGGCAGGGGTTTCACCCCTCCACTTT.